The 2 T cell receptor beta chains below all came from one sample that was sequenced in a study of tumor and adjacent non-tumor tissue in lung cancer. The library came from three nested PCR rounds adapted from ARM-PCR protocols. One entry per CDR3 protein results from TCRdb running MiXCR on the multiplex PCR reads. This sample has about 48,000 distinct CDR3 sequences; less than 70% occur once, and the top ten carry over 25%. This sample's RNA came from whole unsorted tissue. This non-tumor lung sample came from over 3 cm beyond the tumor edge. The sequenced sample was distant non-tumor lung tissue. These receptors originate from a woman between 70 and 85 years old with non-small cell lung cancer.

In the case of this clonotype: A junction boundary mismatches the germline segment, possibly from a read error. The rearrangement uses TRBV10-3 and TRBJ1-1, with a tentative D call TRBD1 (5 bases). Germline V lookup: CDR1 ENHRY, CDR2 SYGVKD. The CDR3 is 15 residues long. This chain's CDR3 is CATLAGRALDTETFF. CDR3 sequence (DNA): TGTGCCACTCTCGCGGGCAGGGCGCTCGACACTGAAACTTTCTTT.

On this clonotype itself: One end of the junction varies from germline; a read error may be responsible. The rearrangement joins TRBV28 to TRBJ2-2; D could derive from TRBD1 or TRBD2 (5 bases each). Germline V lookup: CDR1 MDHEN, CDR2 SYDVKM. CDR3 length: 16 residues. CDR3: CASSSWDGSDTGELFF. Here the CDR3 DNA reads TGTGCCAGCAGTTCCTGGGACGGAAGTGACACTGGGGAGCTGTTTTTT.